This T cell receptor beta chain is from a study of vaccination and CD4 T cells after COVID-19. The study sequenced cultured CD4+ T cell DNA using the Oncomine TCR Beta short-read assay. TCRdb re-analysed the PCR reads in MiXCR, keeping a single row per CDR3 protein. Altogether approximately 9,300 distinct CDR3 sequences are present, more than 20% being singletons, with the ten largest covering under 30%. Turning to this clonotype: Its target is not known.

Treatment indicated: approximately 9-day PBMC culture with coronavirus spike peptide pools or control peptides (ViraFEST assay). Trimming shortened V by 6 bases and J by 11 bases, and 20 bases separated the two germline ends. This CDR3 spans 14 amino acids. CDR1 SNHLY and CDR2 FYNNEI come from the germline V gene. This receptor was identified in a human donor who received a COVID-19 vaccine. The V gene is TRBV2, the J gene TRBJ2-1; D might be TRBD1 (5 bases). The source was CD4+ T cells from blood, cultured in vitro, collected before SARS-CoV-2 vaccination. The DNA of the CDR3 is TGTGCCAGCAGCCCCACAATAGGACAAGGACAGCAGTTCTTC. Translation: CASSPTIGQGQQFF.